A single sample gave rise to the 22 T cell receptor beta chains below, sequenced in a study of T cell responses to AZD1222 COVID-19 vaccine. The repertoire was sequenced with immunoSEQ multiplex PCR; TCRdb's copy has only in-frame clones and lacks some. Of 150,000 to 200,000 clones in the sample, around 90% were seen once. The starting material was peripheral blood, obtained 28 days after the second AZD1222 dose. All receptors come from an adult who received the AZD1222 COVID-19 vaccine.

This rearrangement joins TRBV7-6 to TRBJ1-5, with D unresolved. V was trimmed by 3 bases and J by 4 bases, leaving 7 bases between them. This CDR3 spans 13 amino acids. Germline CDR1 SGHVS, CDR2 FNYEAQ. Here the CDR3 DNA reads TGTGCCAGCAGCTTCGGTCGTAATCAGCCCCAGCATTTT. The encoded protein is CASSFGRNQPQHF.

Only a few counts were recorded for this clone. The gene calls are TRBV5-1 and TRBJ2-7; 7 bases agree with TRBD1. V gave up 4 bases and J gave up 2 bases; unmatched junction bases: 6. Germline-derived CDR1 and CDR2 are SGHRS and YFSETQ. CDR3 length: 14 amino acids. CDR3 amino acids: CASSRRQGAYEQYF. The DNA of the CDR3 is TGCGCCAGCAGCCGTCGACAGGGAGCCTACGAGCAGTACTTC.

This clone was counted a single time. The rearrangement joins TRBV2 to TRBJ2-7; D not certain. CDR1 and CDR2 from the germline V gene are SNHLY and FYNNEI. Trimming took off 4 bases at V and 1 base at J, with 8 bases between the two ends. The CDR3 has 13 residues. CDR3 amino acids: CASSAKGSYEQYF. CDR3 DNA sequence: TGTGCCAGCAGTGCAAAAGGTTCCTACGAGCAGTACTTC.

The chain joins TRBV14 to TRBJ2-2; a weak D match, TRBD1 (6 bases). The CDR3 has 16 residues. Germline-derived CDR1 and CDR2 are SGHDN and FVKESK. V lost 4 bases, J lost 4 bases, and 16 bases lay in between. CDR3 sequence reads: CASSLRAGQPTGELFF. CDR3 nucleotide sequence: TGTGCCAGCAGCCTCAGAGCCGGACAGCCCACCGGGGAGCTGTTTTTT.

The chain combines TRBV7-3 with TRBJ2-2, with D possibly matching TRBD1 (7 bases). Per germline, CDR1 SGHTA and CDR2 FQGTGA. The CDR3 consists of 15 residues. Trimming shortened V by 3 bases and J by 5 bases, and 13 bases separated the two germline ends. CDR3 region: CASSFFPGGTGELFF. For the CDR3, the DNA is TGTGCCAGCAGCTTCTTCCCAGGGGGGACCGGGGAGCTGTTTTTT.

The J gene is TRBJ2-7, the V gene TRBV18; a possible D gene is TRBD1 (5 bases). Germline CDR1 and CDR2: KGHSH and LQKENI. V shed 4 bases and J shed 3 bases, with 10 bases lying between them. The CDR3 length is 13 residues. CDR3 nucleotides: TGTGCCAGCTCACTGCAGGGCCTCTACGAGCAGTACTTC. Protein: CASSLQGLYEQYF. Full variable domain (remainder filled in from reference TRBV18 and TRBJ2-7): NAGVMQNPRHLVRRRGQEARLRCSPMKGHSHVYWYRQLPEEGLKFMVYLQKENIIDESGMPKERFSAEFPKEGPSILRIQQVVRGDSAAYFCASSLQGLYEQYFGPGTRLTVT.

CDR3 DNA: TGTGCCAGCAGCCAAGGGGCACAAAGCTCCTACAATGAGCAGTTCTTC. Protein product: CASSQGAQSSYNEQFF. The chain employs TRBV4-2 and TRBJ2-1, with unresolved D. Germline V gives CDR1 LGHNA, CDR2 YNFKEQ. V gave up 1 base and J gave up 0 bases, with 10 bases separating them. The CDR3 totals 16 residues.

V is TRBV4-1 and J is TRBJ2-2, with a weak D call TRBD1 (6 bases). V was cut by 0 bases and J by 5 bases, with 10 bases left in between. The CDR3 length is 15 residues. Germline V gene lookup returns CDR1 MGHRA and CDR2 YSYEKL. The CDR3 is CASSQEQGGTGELFF. The DNA of the CDR3 is TGCGCCAGCAGCCAAGAACAGGGCGGGACCGGGGAGCTGTTTTTT.

The J gene is TRBJ2-5, the V gene TRBV19; D tentatively fits TRBD1 or TRBD2 (5 bases each). The germline V and J ends were trimmed by 3 bases and 1 base, with 12 bases remaining between them. The CDR3 spans 15 residues. CDR1 LNHDA and CDR2 SQIVND come from the germline V gene (reference sequence). The CDR3 reads CASSMGYGGQETQYF. Here the CDR3 DNA reads TGTGCCAGTAGTATGGGGTATGGGGGCCAAGAGACCCAGTACTTC.

The chain employs TRBV10-3 and TRBJ2-1; 11 nucleotides line up with TRBD1. Germline CDR1 and CDR2: ENHRY and SYGVKD. The CDR3 runs 15 residues. J lost 6 bases, V lost 5 bases, and 6 bases had no gene match. As DNA, the CDR3 is TGTGCCATCAGTTTGCCAGGGACAGGGGGCAATGAGCAGTTCTTC. It is translated as CAISLPGTGGNEQFF.

This clone has only a few counts. The CDR3 protein is CASSLLAGQETQYF. The DNA for the CDR3 is TGTGCCAGCAGCCTACTAGCGGGTCAAGAGACCCAGTACTTC. J is TRBJ2-5 and V is TRBV6-5, with 9 bases identical to TRBD2. Germline V lookup: CDR1 MNHEY, CDR2 SVGAGI. With 6 bases clipped from V and 2 bases from J, the junction kept 4 bases outside the gene matches. CDR3 length: 14 residues.

The CDR3 spells CSVGTGSLGQPQHF. For the CDR3, the DNA is TGCAGCGTTGGTACAGGGTCGCTGGGTCAGCCCCAGCATTTT. The genes are TRBV29-1 and TRBJ1-5; the D gene is possibly TRBD1 (6 bases). The CDR3 contains 14 residues. V gave up 4 bases and J gave up 6 bases, with 16 bases separating them. The V gene's germline CDR1 is SQVTM and CDR2 ANQGSEA.

The chain has TRBV21-1 and TRBJ2-5. TRBV21-1 is annotated as a pseudogene. The CDR3 length is 14 residues. In DNA form, the CDR3 reads TGTGCCAGCAGCAACCCGGTAGGGCAAGAGACCCAGTACTTC. Its translation is CASSNPVGQETQYF.

The chain carries TRBV11-2 and TRBJ2-2, with D possibly TRBD1 on 6 matching bases. The germline V gene encodes CDR1 SGHAT and CDR2 FQNNGV. V lost 3 bases to trimming and J lost 5 bases, with 7 bases between them. This CDR3 has 13 residues. CDR3 nucleotides: TGTGCCAGCAGCTTTACAGGGACCGGGGAGCTGTTTTTT. Translation gives CASSFTGTGELFF.

This rearrangement joins TRBV3-1 (or the pseudogene TRBV3-2) to TRBJ1-1; no firm D call. The CDR3 totals 14 residues. The germline V gene encodes CDR1 LGHDT and CDR2 YNNKEL (reference sequence). Trimming removed 4 bases from V and 2 bases from J, with 11 bases in between. The CDR3 here is CASSRGPENTEAFF. In DNA form, the CDR3 reads TGTGCCAGCAGCCGAGGCCCAGAAAACACTGAAGCTTTCTTT.

V usage is TRBV5-4 and J usage is TRBJ2-5; D is perhaps TRBD1 or TRBD2 (5 bases each). The CDR3 loop spans 14 amino acids. Trimming removed 3 bases from V and 1 base from J, with 10 bases in between. Per the germline V gene, CDR1 is SGHNT and CDR2 is YYREEE (reference sequence). CDR3 sequence (DNA): TGTGCCAGCAGCTCGCCCGGGACCCAAGAGACCCAGTACTTC. It specifies CASSSPGTQETQYF.

The chain carries TRBV2 and TRBJ1-2, with 7 bases lining up with TRBD1. Germline V gene lookup returns CDR1 SNHLY and CDR2 FYNNEI. There are 13 residues in the CDR3. V lost 6 bases to trimming and J lost 6 bases; unmatched junction nucleotides: 7. CDR3 protein: CASSPDREDGYTF. The CDR3, as DNA: TGTGCCAGCAGCCCCGACAGGGAGGATGGCTACACCTTC.

The rearrangement uses TRBV2 and TRBJ2-6; no reliable D call. Trimming shortened V by 6 bases and J by 0 bases, and 6 bases separated the two germline ends. Germline-derived CDR1 and CDR2 are SNHLY and FYNNEI. There are 14 residues in the CDR3. CDR3 nucleotide sequence: TGTGCCAGCAGAAGTAACTCTGGGGCCAACGTCCTGACTTTC. Residues: CASRSNSGANVLTF. Based on the CDR3 plus reference TRBV2 and TRBJ2-6, the full variable domain is EPEVTQTPSHQVTQMGQEVILRCVPISNHLYFYWYRQILGQKVEFLVSFYNNEISEKSEIFDDQFSVERPDGSNFTLKIRSTKLEDSAMYFCASRSNSGANVLTFGAGSRLTVL.

The CDR3 region has the DNA TGTGCCAGCAGTAGGGGGGGCAGCTCTGGAAACACCATATATTTT. Translation gives CASSRGGSSGNTIYF. The V and J genes are TRBV28 and TRBJ1-3, with D maybe TRBD1 (6 bases). V was pared by 5 bases and J by 0 bases, with 11 bases between. Germline-derived CDR1 and CDR2 are MDHEN and SYDVKM. The CDR3 has 15 amino acids.

The gene calls are TRBV19 and TRBJ2-5, with D unresolved. CDR1 and CDR2 from the germline V gene are LNHDA and SQIVND (reference sequence). Trimming left V 5 bases short and J 9 bases short, with 16 bases between. CDR3 length equals 13 residues. The CDR3 sequence: CASSPRLQGAQYF. CDR3 DNA: TGTGCCAGTAGTCCCCGGTTACAAGGAGCCCAGTACTTC.

The chain has TRBV14 and TRBJ2-2, with D possibly matching TRBD2 (5 bases). The V end lost 3 bases, the J end lost 3 bases, and 14 bases lay between the germline ends. Germline loops: CDR1 SGHDN, CDR2 FVKESK. This CDR3 contains 16 residues. Written as DNA, the CDR3 is TGTGCCAGCAGCCACGATTTCGGGGTCTACACCGGGGAGCTGTTTTTT. Protein sequence: CASSHDFGVYTGELFF.

This sequence joins TRBV6-5 and TRBJ1-1; TRBD1 aligns across 7 bases. The CDR3 spans 13 residues. V lost 3 bases and J lost 5; bases outside the gene matches: 3. Looked up from germline, CDR1 is MNHEY and CDR2 is SVGAGI. The CDR3 loop is CASSYAGGTEAFF. CDR3 in DNA: TGTGCCAGCAGTTATGCAGGGGGAACTGAAGCTTTCTTT.